A single T cell receptor (beta chain) is shown here with its context. The target antigen is unknown. The V end lost 5 bases, the J end lost 2 bases, and 16 bases lay between the germline ends. The CDR3 is made up of 15 amino acids. Peripheral blood, ten milliliters per donor, was collected. These data come from a study of blood T cells in healthy people across ages. As for the study in general: About one barcoded beta molecule per two T cells was captured by template switching. Whole-study findings and limits: Among T cells, TCR beta diversity per million cells dropped roughly linearly as age rose.

PCR was performed a second time for 7 to 11 cycles using a sample-barcoded 5' primer and a J-beta primer mix. TCRdb itself ran the 5' RACE reads through MiXCR, one entry per CDR3 protein. The sample shows about 640,000 distinct CDR3 sequences, roughly 53% of them seen only once. What was sequenced was blood. This clonotype was obtained from a man aged 55 to 70 in good health. The chain carries TRBV12-3 or TRBV12-4 and TRBJ2-7; D may be TRBD1 (5 bases). CDR3 DNA: TGTGCCAGCAGTGCCCTCGGACACAATACCTACGAGCAGTACTTC. Translating gives CASSALGHNTYEQYF.